This T cell receptor (beta chain) was observed in a study of shared clonotypes between healthy human individuals. V lost 7 bases, J lost 0 bases, and 9 bases lay in between. CDR3 length equals 13 residues. CDR1 is MDHEN and CDR2 is SYDVKM in the germline V gene. This clone was seen a handful of times. The authors split each subset's genomic DNA evenly across several immunoSEQ plates. Unsorted PBMC contributed approximately 300 ng DNA, roughly 30,000 T cell genomes, to each replicate PCR. Some clones are missing from TCRdb's copy, which holds only in-frame ones; the method was immunoSEQ multiplex PCR. There are roughly 500,000 clones in the sample; about 84% occur only once, and roughly 12% lies in the top ten.

Sequenced: PBMCs. The rearrangement joins TRBV28 to TRBJ1-1; D is unclear. This clonotype was obtained from a woman in her forties in good health. Some clones in this sample may be carry-over from other donors' samples. CDR3 bases: TGTGCCAGCACCTCCGTGGTGAACACTGAAGCTTTCTTT. Its translation is CASTSVVNTEAFF.